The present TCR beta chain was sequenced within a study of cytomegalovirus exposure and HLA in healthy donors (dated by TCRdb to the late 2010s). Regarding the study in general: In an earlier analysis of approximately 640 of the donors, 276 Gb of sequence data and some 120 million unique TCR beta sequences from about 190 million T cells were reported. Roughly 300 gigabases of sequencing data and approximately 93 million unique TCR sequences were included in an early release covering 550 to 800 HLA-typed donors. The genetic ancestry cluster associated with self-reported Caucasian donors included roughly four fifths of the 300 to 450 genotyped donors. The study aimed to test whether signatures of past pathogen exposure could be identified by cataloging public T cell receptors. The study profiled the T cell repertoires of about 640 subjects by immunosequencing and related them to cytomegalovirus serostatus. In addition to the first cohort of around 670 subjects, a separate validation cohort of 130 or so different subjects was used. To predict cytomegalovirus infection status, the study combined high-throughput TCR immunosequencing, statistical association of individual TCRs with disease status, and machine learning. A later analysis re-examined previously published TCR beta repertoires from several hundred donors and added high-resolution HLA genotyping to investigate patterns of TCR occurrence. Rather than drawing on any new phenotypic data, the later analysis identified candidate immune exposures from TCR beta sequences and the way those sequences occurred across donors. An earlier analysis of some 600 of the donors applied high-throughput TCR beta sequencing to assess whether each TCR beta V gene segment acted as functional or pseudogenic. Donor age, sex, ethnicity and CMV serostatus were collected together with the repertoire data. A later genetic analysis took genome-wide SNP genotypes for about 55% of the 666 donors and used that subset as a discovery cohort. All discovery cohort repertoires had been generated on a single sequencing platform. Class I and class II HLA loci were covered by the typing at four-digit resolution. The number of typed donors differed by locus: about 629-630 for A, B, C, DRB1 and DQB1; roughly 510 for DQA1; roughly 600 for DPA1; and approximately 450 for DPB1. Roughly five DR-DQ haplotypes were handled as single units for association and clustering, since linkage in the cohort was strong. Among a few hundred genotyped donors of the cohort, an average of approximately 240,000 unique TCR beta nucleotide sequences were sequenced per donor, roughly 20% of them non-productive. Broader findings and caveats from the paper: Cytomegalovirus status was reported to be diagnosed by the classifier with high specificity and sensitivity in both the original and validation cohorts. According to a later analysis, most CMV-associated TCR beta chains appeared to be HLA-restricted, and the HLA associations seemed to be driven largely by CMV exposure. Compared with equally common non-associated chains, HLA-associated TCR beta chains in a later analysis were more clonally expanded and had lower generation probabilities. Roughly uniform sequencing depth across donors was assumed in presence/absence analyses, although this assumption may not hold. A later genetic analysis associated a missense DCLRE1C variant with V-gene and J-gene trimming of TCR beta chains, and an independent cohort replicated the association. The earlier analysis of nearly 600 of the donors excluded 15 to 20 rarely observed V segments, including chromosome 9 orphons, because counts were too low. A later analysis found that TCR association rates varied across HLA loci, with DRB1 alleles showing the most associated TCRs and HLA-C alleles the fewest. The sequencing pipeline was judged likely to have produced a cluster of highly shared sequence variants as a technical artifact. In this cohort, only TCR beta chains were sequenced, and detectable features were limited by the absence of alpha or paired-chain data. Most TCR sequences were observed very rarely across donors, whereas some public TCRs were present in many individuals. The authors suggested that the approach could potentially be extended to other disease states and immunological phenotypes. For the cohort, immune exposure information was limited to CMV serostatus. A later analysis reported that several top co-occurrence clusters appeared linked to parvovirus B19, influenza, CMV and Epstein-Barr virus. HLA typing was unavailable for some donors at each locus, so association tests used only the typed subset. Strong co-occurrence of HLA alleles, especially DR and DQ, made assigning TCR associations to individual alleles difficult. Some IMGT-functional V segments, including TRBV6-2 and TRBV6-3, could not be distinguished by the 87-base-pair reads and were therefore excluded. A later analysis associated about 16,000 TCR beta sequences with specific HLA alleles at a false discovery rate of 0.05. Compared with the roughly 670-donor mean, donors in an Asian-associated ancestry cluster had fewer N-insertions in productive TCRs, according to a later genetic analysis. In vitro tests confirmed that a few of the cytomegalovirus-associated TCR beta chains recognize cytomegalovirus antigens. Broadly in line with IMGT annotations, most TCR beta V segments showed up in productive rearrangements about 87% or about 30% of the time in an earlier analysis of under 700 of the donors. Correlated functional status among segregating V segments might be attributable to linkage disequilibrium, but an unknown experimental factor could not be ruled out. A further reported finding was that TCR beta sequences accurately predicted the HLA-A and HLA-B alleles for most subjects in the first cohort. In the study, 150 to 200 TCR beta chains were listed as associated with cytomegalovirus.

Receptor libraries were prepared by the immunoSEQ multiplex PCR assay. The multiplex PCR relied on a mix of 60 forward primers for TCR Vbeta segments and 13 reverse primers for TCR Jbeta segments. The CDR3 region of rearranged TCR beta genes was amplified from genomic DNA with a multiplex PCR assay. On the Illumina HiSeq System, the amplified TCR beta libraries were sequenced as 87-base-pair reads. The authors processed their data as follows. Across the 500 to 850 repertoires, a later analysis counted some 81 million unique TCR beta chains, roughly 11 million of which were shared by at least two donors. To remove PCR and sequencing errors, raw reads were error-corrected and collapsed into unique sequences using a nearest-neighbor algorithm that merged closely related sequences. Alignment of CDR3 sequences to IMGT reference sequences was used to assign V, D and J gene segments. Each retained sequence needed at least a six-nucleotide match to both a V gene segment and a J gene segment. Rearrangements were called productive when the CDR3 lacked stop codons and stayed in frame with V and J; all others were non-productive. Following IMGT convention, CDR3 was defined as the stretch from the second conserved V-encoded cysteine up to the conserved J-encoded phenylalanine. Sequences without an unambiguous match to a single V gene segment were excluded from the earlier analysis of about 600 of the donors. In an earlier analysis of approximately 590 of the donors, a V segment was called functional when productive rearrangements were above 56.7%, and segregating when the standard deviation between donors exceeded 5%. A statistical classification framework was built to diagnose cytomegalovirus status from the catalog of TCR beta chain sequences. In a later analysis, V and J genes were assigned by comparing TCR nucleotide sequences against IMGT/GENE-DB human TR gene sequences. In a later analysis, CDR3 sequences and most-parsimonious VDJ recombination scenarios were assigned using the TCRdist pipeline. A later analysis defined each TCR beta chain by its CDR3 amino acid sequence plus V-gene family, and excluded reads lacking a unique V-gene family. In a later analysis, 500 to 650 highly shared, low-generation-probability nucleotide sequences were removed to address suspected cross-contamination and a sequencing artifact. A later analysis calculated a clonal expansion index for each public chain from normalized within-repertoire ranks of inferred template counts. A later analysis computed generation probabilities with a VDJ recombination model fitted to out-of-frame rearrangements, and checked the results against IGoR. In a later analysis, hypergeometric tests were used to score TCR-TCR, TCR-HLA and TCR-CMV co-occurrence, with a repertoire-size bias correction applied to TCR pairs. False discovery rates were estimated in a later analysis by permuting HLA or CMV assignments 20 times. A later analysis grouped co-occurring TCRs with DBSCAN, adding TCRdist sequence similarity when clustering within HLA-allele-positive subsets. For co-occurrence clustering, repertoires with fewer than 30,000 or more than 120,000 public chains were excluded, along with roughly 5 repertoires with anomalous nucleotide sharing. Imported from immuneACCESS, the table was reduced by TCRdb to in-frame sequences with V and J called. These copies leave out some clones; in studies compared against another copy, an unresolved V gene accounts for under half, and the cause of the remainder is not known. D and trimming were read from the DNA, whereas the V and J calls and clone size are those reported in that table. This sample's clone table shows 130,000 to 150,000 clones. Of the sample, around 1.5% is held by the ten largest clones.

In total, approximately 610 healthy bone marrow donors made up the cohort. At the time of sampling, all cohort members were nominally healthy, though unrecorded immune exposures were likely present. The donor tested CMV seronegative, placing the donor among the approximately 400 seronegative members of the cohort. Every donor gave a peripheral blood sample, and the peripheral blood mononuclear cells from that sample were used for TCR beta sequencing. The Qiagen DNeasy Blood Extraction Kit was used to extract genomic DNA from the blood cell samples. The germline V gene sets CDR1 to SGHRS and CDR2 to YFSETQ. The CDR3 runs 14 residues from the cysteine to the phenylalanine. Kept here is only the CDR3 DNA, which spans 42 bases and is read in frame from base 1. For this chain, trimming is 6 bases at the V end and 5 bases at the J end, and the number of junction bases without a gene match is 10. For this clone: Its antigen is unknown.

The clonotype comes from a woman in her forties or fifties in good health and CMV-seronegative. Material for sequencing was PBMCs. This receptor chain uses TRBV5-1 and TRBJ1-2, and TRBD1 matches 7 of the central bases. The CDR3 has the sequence CASMKTGQGYGYTF. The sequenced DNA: TGCGCCAGCATGAAGACAGGGCAGGGGTATGGCTACACCTTC.